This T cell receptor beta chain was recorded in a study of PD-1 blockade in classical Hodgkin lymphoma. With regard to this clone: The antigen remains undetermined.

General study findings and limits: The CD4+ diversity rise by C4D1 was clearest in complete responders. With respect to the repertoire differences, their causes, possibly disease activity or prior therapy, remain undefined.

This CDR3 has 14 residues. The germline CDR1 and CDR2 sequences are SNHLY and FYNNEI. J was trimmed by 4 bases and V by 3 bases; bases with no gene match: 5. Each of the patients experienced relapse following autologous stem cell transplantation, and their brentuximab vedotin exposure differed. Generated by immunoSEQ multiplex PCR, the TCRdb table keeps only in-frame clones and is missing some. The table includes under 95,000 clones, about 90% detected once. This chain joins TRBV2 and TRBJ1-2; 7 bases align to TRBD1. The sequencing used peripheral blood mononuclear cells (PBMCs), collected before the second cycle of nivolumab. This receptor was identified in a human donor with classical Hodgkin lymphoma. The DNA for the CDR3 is TGTGCCAGCAGTGAGTCGGGACAGTCCTATGGCTACACCTTC. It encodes CASSESGQSYGYTF. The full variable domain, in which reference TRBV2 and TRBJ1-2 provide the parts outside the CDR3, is EPEVTQTPSHQVTQMGQEVILRCVPISNHLYFYWYRQILGQKVEFLVSFYNNEISEKSEIFDDQFSVERPDGSNFTLKIRSTKLEDSAMYFCASSESGQSYGYTFGSGTRLTVV.